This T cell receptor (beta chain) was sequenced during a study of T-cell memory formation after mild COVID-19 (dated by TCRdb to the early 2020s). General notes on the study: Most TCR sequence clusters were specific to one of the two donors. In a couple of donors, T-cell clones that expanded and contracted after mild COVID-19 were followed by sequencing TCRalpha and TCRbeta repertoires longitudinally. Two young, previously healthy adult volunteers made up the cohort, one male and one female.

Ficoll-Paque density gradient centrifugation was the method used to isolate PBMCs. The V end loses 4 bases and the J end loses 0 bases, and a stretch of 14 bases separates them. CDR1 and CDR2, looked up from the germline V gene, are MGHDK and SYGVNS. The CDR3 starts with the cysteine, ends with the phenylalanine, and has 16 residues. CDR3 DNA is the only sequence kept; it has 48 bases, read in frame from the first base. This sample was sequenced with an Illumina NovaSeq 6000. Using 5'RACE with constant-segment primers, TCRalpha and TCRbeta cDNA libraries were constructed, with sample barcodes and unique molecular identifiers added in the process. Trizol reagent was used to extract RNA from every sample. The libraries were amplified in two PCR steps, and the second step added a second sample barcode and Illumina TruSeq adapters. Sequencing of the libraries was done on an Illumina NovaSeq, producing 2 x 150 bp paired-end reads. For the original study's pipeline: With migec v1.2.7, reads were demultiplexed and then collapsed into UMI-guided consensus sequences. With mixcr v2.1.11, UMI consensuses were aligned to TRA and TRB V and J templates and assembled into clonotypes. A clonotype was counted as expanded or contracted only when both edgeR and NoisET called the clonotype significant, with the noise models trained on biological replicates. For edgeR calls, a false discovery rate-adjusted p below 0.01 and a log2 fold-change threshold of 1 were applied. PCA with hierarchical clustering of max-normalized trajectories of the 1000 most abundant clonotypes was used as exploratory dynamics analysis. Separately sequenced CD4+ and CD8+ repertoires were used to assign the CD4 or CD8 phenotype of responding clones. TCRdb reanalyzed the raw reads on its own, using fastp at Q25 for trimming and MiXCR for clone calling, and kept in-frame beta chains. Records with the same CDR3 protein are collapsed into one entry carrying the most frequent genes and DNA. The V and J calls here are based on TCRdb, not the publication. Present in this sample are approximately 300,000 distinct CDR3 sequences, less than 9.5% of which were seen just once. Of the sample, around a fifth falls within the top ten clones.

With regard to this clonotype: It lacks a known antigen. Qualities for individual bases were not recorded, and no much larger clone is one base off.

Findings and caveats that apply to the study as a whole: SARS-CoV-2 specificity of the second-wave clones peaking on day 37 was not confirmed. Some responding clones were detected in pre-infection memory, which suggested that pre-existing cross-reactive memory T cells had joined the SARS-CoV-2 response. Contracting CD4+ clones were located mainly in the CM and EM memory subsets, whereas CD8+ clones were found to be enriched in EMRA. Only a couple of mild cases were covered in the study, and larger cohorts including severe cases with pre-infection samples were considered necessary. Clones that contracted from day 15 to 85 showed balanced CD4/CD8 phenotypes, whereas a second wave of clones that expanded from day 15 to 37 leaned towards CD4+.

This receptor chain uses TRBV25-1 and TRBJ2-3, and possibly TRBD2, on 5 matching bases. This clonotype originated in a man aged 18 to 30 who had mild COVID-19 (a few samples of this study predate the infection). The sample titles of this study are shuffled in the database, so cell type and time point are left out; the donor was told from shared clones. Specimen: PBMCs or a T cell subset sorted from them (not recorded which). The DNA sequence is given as TGTGCCAGCAGTGCCGGAACTAGTACAAGCACAGATACGCAGTATTTT. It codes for CASSAGTSTSTDTQYF.